What follows are 26 T cell receptor beta chains derived from one specimen sequenced in a study of OX40 agonist ivuxolimab in advanced cancers. Library prep was done by the immunoSEQ multiplex PCR assay. TCRdb limited this immuneACCESS table to in-frame rearrangements with V and J called. A share of clones is missing; checked studies link under half to unresolved V genes, and the rest is unexplained. The sample has approximately 67,000 clones on record, around nine tenths of them singletons. 5% to 7% of the sample is taken by the ten largest. This material consisted of CD4+ or CD8+ T cells sorted from blood, taken in a trial of the OX40 agonist ivuxolimab. These receptors all stem from an adult with an advanced solid tumor such as melanoma, head and neck, liver or kidney cancer.

The chain joins TRBV5-5 to TRBJ1-1, with D uncertain. Trimming shortened V by 1 base and J by 8 bases, and 12 bases separated the two germline ends. Per germline, CDR1 SGHKS and CDR2 YYEKEE (reference sequence). The CDR3 contains 13 residues. The DNA of the CDR3 is TGTGCCAGCAGCTTGCTTGTGGAAGGGGAAGCTTTCTTT. Its translation is CASSLLVEGEAFF.

V is TRBV5-4 and J is TRBJ1-2; the D gene is possibly TRBD1 (6 bases). Germline lookup yields CDR1 SGHNT and CDR2 YYREEE (reference sequence). The CDR3 sequence is 17 residues long. The V end lost 0 bases, the J end lost 6 bases, and 21 bases lay between the germline ends. The CDR3, as DNA: TGTGCCAGCAGCTTGGGTTTTACGGGACATAGAATGAATGGCTACACCTTC. It specifies CASSLGFTGHRMNGYTF.

In this sample, this clone turned up once. The V and J genes are TRBV6-1 and TRBJ1-1, with TRBD1 identical over 7 bases. CDR1 and CDR2 (germline): MNHNS, SASEGT. The junction had 6 bases not matched to a gene; V was cut back by 1 base and J by 4 bases. The CDR3 consists of 15 residues. CDR3 sequence (DNA): TGTGCCAGCAGTGAAGTTCGAGGGGGCGGCACTGAAGCTTTCTTT. This sequence encodes CASSEVRGGGTEAFF.

The V call is TRBV4-3, the J call TRBJ2-1; tentative D call: TRBD2 (6 bases). The length of the CDR3 is 16 residues. The ends were cut back, 3 bases at V and 8 bases at J, with 20 bases in the middle. Germline V CDR1 and CDR2: LGHNA, YSLEER. The CDR3, as DNA: TGCGCCAGCAGCCACGAGCCGGGACTCCCGGGGGATGAGCAGTTCTTC. Protein product: CASSHEPGLPGDEQFF.

This chain links TRBV5-4 with TRBJ1-1; no clear D gene. The V gene's germline CDR1 is SGHNT and CDR2 YYREEE (reference sequence). This CDR3 has 13 residues. Trimming shortened V by 0 bases and J by 7 bases, and 10 bases separated the two germline ends. CDR3 coding DNA: TGTGCCAGCAGCTTGGCCCTCGGCCTTGAAGCTTTCTTT. As protein: CASSLALGLEAFF.

The J gene is TRBJ2-3, the V gene TRBV12-2; the D segment call TRBD2 is taken from the table without a DNA check. TRBV12-2 has pseudogene status. The CDR3 runs to 17 residues. The CDR3 coding sequence is TGTGCAAGTCGCTTAGCGCAGGGAGGGAGTCGCACAGATACGCAGTATTTT. Protein product: CASRLAQGGSRTDTQYF.

V usage is TRBV4-3 and J usage is TRBJ2-6; TRBD1 agrees at 7 bases. V was clipped by 0 bases and J by 3 bases; unmatched bases: 5. The germline V gene encodes CDR1 LGHNA and CDR2 YSLEER. This CDR3 has 17 residues. CDR3 sequence (DNA): TGCGCCAGCAGCCAAGAAGAAGGGACAGTTGGGGCCAACGTCCTGACTTTC. It codes for CASSQEEGTVGANVLTF.

The CDR3: CASSYSGTGYGYTF. The CDR3 DNA reads as TGTGCCAGCAGCTACTCCGGGACAGGCTATGGCTACACCTTC. The rearrangement links TRBV11-1 to TRBJ1-2; 8 nucleotides match TRBD1. The CDR3 length is 14 residues. Looked up from germline, CDR1 is SGHAT and CDR2 is FQDESV (reference sequence). J was trimmed by 4 bases and V by 4 bases; bases with no gene match: 5.

V and J are TRBV5-6 and TRBJ1-1, with D uncertain. V was shortened by 6 bases and J by 6 bases, with 18 bases between the two germline ends. The CDR3 extends over 14 amino acids. Germline CDR1 and CDR2: SGHDT and YYEEEE. The CDR3 region has the DNA TGTGCCAGCACCCGAAGGTCTGGTTTCTCTGAAGCTTTCTTT. Its protein is CASTRRSGFSEAFF.

In the case of this clone: The sample has other DNA sequences that encode this CDR3 too. V is TRBV27 and J is TRBJ2-7, with TRBD1 matching over 8 bases. This CDR3 comprises 13 residues. The trim removed 6 bases at V and 3 bases at J, leaving 4 bases unmatched. The germline V gene has CDR1 MNHEY and CDR2 SMNVEV (reference sequence). The CDR3 DNA reads as TGTGCCAGCAGCCTTGGGACAGGCTACGAGCAGTACTTC. It specifies CASSLGTGYEQYF.

The chain joins TRBV30 to TRBJ2-2; TRBD1 matches 7 bases. The length of the CDR3 is 15 residues. Germline V CDR1 and CDR2: GTSNPN, SVGIG (reference sequence). Trimming took 1 base from V and 0 from J; bases not matched to a gene: 2. CDR3 in DNA: TGTGCCTGGAGTGGGGGGACAGCGAACACCGGGGAGCTGTTTTTT. Protein: CAWSGGTANTGELFF.

This chain connects TRBV30 to TRBJ2-7; D gene uncertain. V shed 1 base and J shed 1 base, with 8 bases lying between them. Germline-derived CDR1 and CDR2 are GTSNPN and SVGIG (reference sequence). The CDR3 totals 13 residues. DNA for the CDR3: TGTGCCTGGAGTGATCCCCTATCCTACGAGCAGTACTTC. Residues: CAWSDPLSYEQYF.

The CDR3 sequence is CASSSLGTYYGYTF. The DNA for the CDR3 is TGTGCCAGCAGCTCTCTCGGGACTTACTATGGCTACACCTTC. The V call is TRBV7-3, the J call TRBJ1-2; tentative D call: TRBD1 (5 bases). From germline, CDR1 is SGHTA and CDR2 FQGTGA. Trimming took off 4 bases at V and 3 bases at J, with 12 bases between the two ends. The CDR3 is 14 amino acids.

This clone was seen only a few times. The V gene is TRBV27, the J gene TRBJ2-7; a weak D match, TRBD2 (6 bases). This CDR3 comprises 13 residues. V was cut by 6 bases and J by 4 bases, with 13 bases left in between. Germline CDR1 reads MNHEY; CDR2 reads SMNVEV (reference sequence). DNA for the CDR3: TGTGCCAGCAGCGGCACGGCGGGGTACGAGCAGTACTTC. Protein sequence: CASSGTAGYEQYF.

In nucleotides, the CDR3 is TGTGCCAGCAGTTACTCGGCGGGGCTCTCTGAAGCTTTCTTT. Translated: CASSYSAGLSEAFF. The genes are TRBV6-6 and TRBJ1-1; tentatively, D is TRBD1 (5 bases). This CDR3 region has 14 residues. V was clipped by 0 bases and J by 6 bases, with 11 bases between them. CDR1 is MNHNY, CDR2 SVGAGI, per germline (reference sequence).

V and J are TRBV27 and TRBJ1-1; the match to TRBD1 covers 9 bases. Germline V gives CDR1 MNHEY, CDR2 SMNVEV (reference sequence). V shed 4 bases, J shed 3 bases, and the junction held 3 bases outside the gene matches. This CDR3 region has 14 residues. The CDR3, as DNA: TGTGCCAGCAGTTGGGGACAGGGTCACACTGAAGCTTTCTTT. Translated: CASSWGQGHTEAFF.

The chain has TRBV7-2 and TRBJ2-7; no clear D. Trimming stripped 3 bases from V and 7 bases from J, with 7 bases between. CDR3 length equals 11 residues. Germline V gene lookup returns CDR1 SGHTA and CDR2 FQGNSA. The CDR3 DNA reads TGTGCCAGCAGCTTGACGAATGAGCAGTACTTC. Translated, it gives CASSLTNEQYF.

The V and J genes are TRBV10-2 and TRBJ1-1, with D unresolved. CDR1 WSHSY and CDR2 SAAADI come from the germline V gene. Between the trimmed V and J ends, which lost 3 bases and 0 bases, there was a span of 11 bases. The CDR3 has 15 amino acids. The CDR3 DNA reads as TGCGCCAGCAGTGAAAGGTCGGGGATGAACACTGAAGCTTTCTTT. Translating it yields CASSERSGMNTEAFF.

Note on this clone: One end of the junction fails to match germline, which may point to a read error. The chain is built from TRBV5-1 and TRBJ2-7; D unresolved. This CDR3 is built from 11 residues. CDR1 is SGHRS and CDR2 is YFSETQ in the germline V gene. CDR3 DNA: TGTGCCAGCAGCTTGGATAACGAGCAGTACTTC. This sequence encodes CASSLDNEQYF.

The chain joins TRBV28 to TRBJ1-2; 7 bases match TRBD1. The V segment lost 4 bases and the J segment 0 bases; nucleotides outside the gene matches: 2. Germline CDR1 reads MDHEN; CDR2 reads SYDVKM. The CDR3 has 14 residues. The CDR3 DNA reads TGTGCCAGCAGTTACAGGGGAGCTAACTATGGCTACACCTTC. Translation gives CASSYRGANYGYTF.

The rearrangement uses TRBV4-3 and TRBJ2-3; TRBD1 matches 10 bases. Germline assignment: CDR1 LGHNA and CDR2 YSLEER. CDR3 length: 17 amino acids. V gave up 4 bases and J gave up 4 bases; unmatched junction bases: 11. The CDR3 nucleotides read TGCGCCAGCAGCCCGTCTGGGGGGACAGGGGTATCAGATACGCAGTATTTT. This sequence encodes CASSPSGGTGVSDTQYF.

The J gene is TRBJ2-2, the V gene TRBV14, with D hard to call. In germline, CDR1 is SGHDN, CDR2 FVKESK. The V gene lost 1 base and the J gene lost 1 base, with 4 bases spanning the gap. The CDR3 loop spans 14 amino acids. DNA of the CDR3: TGTGCCAGCAGCCAAGGGGGGAACACCGGGGAGCTGTTTTTT. Translated, it gives CASSQGGNTGELFF.

This clone came up a few times. The chain links TRBV19 to TRBJ2-2, with 11 bases fitting TRBD2. This CDR3 comprises 15 residues. V trimming: 6 bases; J trimming: 1 base; junction bases outside the gene matches: 1. The V gene's germline CDR1 is LNHDA and CDR2 SQIVND (reference sequence). The CDR3 loop is CASRGTSGNTGELFF. Here the CDR3 DNA reads TGTGCCAGTAGGGGGACTAGCGGGAACACCGGGGAGCTGTTTTTT.

V and J are TRBV27 and TRBJ2-2, with D uncertain. V was trimmed by 2 bases and J by 3 bases, leaving 4 bases between them. From germline, CDR1 is MNHEY and CDR2 SMNVEV (reference sequence). There are 13 residues in the CDR3. The CDR3 is CASSLVYTGELFF. The CDR3 DNA sequence: TGTGCCAGCAGTTTAGTTTACACCGGGGAGCTGTTTTTT.

The chain recombines TRBV5-1 with TRBJ2-3, with D uncertain. The CDR3 loop spans 16 amino acids. CDR1 and CDR2 from the germline V gene are SGHRS and YFSETQ. The V end was cut by 0 bases, the J end by 2 bases, with 13 bases between. The DNA of the CDR3 is TGCGCCAGCAGCTTGGAAACGGTGGAGTTCACAGATACGCAGTATTTT. As protein: CASSLETVEFTDTQYF.

CDR3 residues: CASSQDSGGWTEAFF. DNA of the CDR3: TGCGCCAGCAGCCAAGATTCTGGGGGGTGGACTGAAGCTTTCTTT. The rearrangement joins TRBV4-3 to TRBJ1-1; maybe TRBD1 (5 bases). CDR1 and CDR2 (germline): LGHNA, YSLEER. The CDR3 is 15 residues long. V lost 0 bases, J lost 5 bases, and 13 bases lay in between.